The T cell receptor beta chain described here comes from a study of sequential checkpoint blockade in melanoma. Here immunoSEQ multiplex PCR was the method, and the copy in TCRdb shows in-frame clones only, minus some. The sample yields around 15,000 clones, 85% to 95% seen once. The CDR3 has 14 residues. The V end lost 6 bases, the J end lost 6 bases, and 15 bases lay between the germline ends. Germline assignment: CDR1 LNHNV and CDR2 YYDKDF (reference sequence). The treatment: randomized to nivolumab then ipilimumab (arm A) or the reverse (arm B). DNA-damaging chemotherapy had not been given to any patient beforehand.

The rearrangement joins TRBV15 to TRBJ1-5; a weak D match, TRBD1 (6 bases). The source was CD8+ T cells sorted from blood (inferred from file names), collected from a patient given nivolumab and ipilimumab in sequence. The sequence derives from a human donor with melanoma. The chain's CDR3 is CATSSRGGSQPQHF. The DNA for the CDR3 is TGTGCCACCAGTAGCAGGGGTGGAAGTCAGCCCCAGCATTTT.